These 3 T cell receptor beta chains share one sample of origin, sequenced in a study of T cell repertoires in cytomegalovirus infection. TCRdb fed the reads into MiXCR, producing one record per CDR3 protein. Found here are about 890,000 distinct CDR3 sequences, about 33% of them singletons; the top ten hold 10% to 15%. These receptors have no identified antigens. Sequencing used cultured CD8+ T cells from PBMCs, obtained from culture after CMV antigen stimulation. The origin of the receptors is a human donor in good health (CMV status not recorded). Some clones in this sample may be carry-over from other donors' samples.

This chain links TRBV2 with TRBJ1-1; possibly TRBD1 for D (5 bases). CDR1 is SNHLY, CDR2 FYNNEI, per germline. The CDR3 contains 14 residues. With 6 bases removed from V and 3 bases from J, the gap between germline ends came to 14 bases. The CDR3 nucleotides are TGTGCCAGCAGCCGGGGACCAGGAGACACTGAAGCTTTCTTT. Its protein product is CASSRGPGDTEAFF. Full variable domain (remainder filled in from reference TRBV2 and TRBJ1-1): EPEVTQTPSHQVTQMGQEVILRCVPISNHLYFYWYRQILGQKVEFLVSFYNNEISEKSEIFDDQFSVERPDGSNFTLKIRSTKLEDSAMYFCASSRGPGDTEAFFGQGTRLTVV.

This chain uses TRBV7-9 with TRBJ2-1; the D call may be TRBD1 or TRBD2 (5 bases each). Per germline, CDR1 SEHNR and CDR2 FQNEAQ (reference sequence). This CDR3 is built from 15 residues. Deletions cut 5 bases from V and 5 bases from J, with 16 bases between. The CDR3 sequence is CASSPVGGRNNEQFF. The CDR3 DNA reads TGTGCCAGCAGCCCGGTTGGGGGAAGAAACAATGAGCAGTTCTTC.

CDR3 amino acids: CASSPRDRKNYGYTF. CDR3 nucleotides: TGTGCCAGCAGCCCTAGGGACAGGAAAAACTATGGCTACACCTTC. This sequence joins TRBV14 and TRBJ1-2, with 8 bases matching TRBD1. J gave up 2 bases and V 4 bases, and 6 bases lay outside the gene matches. This CDR3 comprises 15 residues. Germline CDR1 and CDR2: SGHDN and FVKESK.